This T cell receptor beta chain stems from a study of OX40 agonist ivuxolimab in advanced cancers. About the research overall: Dosing consisted of intravenous ivuxolimab at 0.01 to 10 mg/kg every 2 weeks. Partial responses were observed in three patients, of whom one had hepatocellular carcinoma and two had cutaneous melanoma.

Details on this clone: What it recognizes is unknown.

General study results and limits: The study found that CD8+ T cells averaged more expanded clones than CD4+.

The data were produced by immunoSEQ multiplex PCR, yet TCRdb's version contains in-frame clones alone and is incomplete. The table lists about 16,000 clones, 75% to 95% of them singletons. CDR3 length: 14 amino acids. J lost 4 bases, V lost 7 bases, and 6 bases had no gene match. CDR1 is LNHDA and CDR2 is SQIVND in the germline V gene (reference sequence). The receptor was isolated from an adult with an advanced solid tumor such as melanoma, head and neck, liver or kidney cancer. The sequencing used CD4+ or CD8+ T cells sorted from blood, collected in a trial of the OX40 agonist ivuxolimab. The V call is TRBV19, the J call TRBJ2-3; 9 positions match TRBD1. The CDR3 DNA reads as TGTGCCAGTAAGGGACAGGGATATCCAGATACGCAGTATTTT. It translates to CASKGQGYPDTQYF. Complete variable domain (other parts from reference TRBV19 and TRBJ2-3): DGGITQSPKYLFRKEGQNVTLSCEQNLNHDAMYWYRQDPGQGLRLIYYSQIVNDFQKGDIAEGYSVSREKKESFPLTVTSAQKNPTAFYLCASKGQGYPDTQYFGPGTRLTVL.